These 13 T cell receptor beta chains were all obtained from the same sample, sequenced in a study of early T cells in non-severe SARS-CoV-2 infection. TCRdb passed the 5' RACE reads through MiXCR, listing each CDR3 protein once. The sample lists tens of thousands of distinct CDR3 sequences, roughly a sixth occurring once. Sequencing was performed on whole blood. The receptor set was obtained from an adult who was a healthcare worker with PCR-confirmed SARS-CoV-2 infection or an uninfected control (not recorded which).

The chain has TRBV2 and TRBJ1-1; D remains unclear. The germline V and J ends were trimmed by 3 bases and 3 bases, with 8 bases remaining between them. The CDR3 contains 13 residues. CDR1 is SNHLY, CDR2 FYNNEI, per germline. The chain's CDR3 is CASSEFWDTEAFF. CDR3 sequence (DNA): TGTGCCAGCAGTGAGTTCTGGGACACTGAAGCTTTCTTT.

This clonotype occurred a few times. This rearrangement joins TRBV20-1 to TRBJ2-3; TRBD2 matches at 13 bases. CDR1 and CDR2 (germline): DFQATT, SNEGSKA (reference sequence). The CDR3 spans 13 residues. The CDR3 sequence is CSGTSGNPDTQYF. In nucleotides, the CDR3 is TGCAGCGGGACTAGCGGGAACCCAGATACGCAGTATTTT.

This chain connects TRBV3-1 to TRBJ2-3; maybe TRBD2 (5 bases). Germline V lookup: CDR1 LGHDT, CDR2 YNNKEL (reference sequence). This CDR3 comprises 16 residues. V lost 3 bases and J 3 bases, leaving 16 bases between the germline ends. The CDR3 coding sequence is TGTGCCAGCAGCCACTTAAAAGCGGATGCGACAGATACGCAGTATTTT. The encoded protein is CASSHLKADATDTQYF.

This clonotype has just a few counts. The V gene is TRBV19, the J gene TRBJ2-7; 8 bases line up with TRBD2. Looked up from germline, CDR1 is LNHDA and CDR2 is SQIVND (reference sequence). The CDR3 totals 15 residues. The junction had 6 bases not matched to a gene; V was cut back by 3 bases and J by 2 bases. The CDR3 here is CASSIGAGGTYEQYF. The CDR3 nucleotides read TGTGCCAGTAGTATCGGCGCGGGAGGTACCTACGAGCAGTACTTC. The full variable domain, in which reference TRBV19 and TRBJ2-7 provide the parts outside the CDR3, is DGGITQSPKYLFRKEGQNVTLSCEQNLNHDAMYWYRQDPGQGLRLIYYSQIVNDFQKGDIAEGYSVSREKKESFPLTVTSAQKNPTAFYLCASSIGAGGTYEQYFGPGTRLTVT.

This clonotype was counted at least ten times. This sequence joins TRBV7-2 and TRBJ2-1; TRBD2 matches at 9 bases. This CDR3 region has 15 residues. Germline values: CDR1 SGHTA, CDR2 FQGNSA. Unmatched junction bases numbered 2, after V lost 5 bases and J lost 0 bases. For the CDR3, the DNA is TGTGCCAGCAGCCCTAGCGGGGCCTCCTACAATGAGCAGTTCTTC. Its translation is CASSPSGASYNEQFF. Complete variable domain (other parts from reference TRBV7-2 and TRBJ2-1): GAGVSQSPSNKVTEKGKDVELRCDPISGHTALYWYRQSLGQGLEFLIYFQGNSAPDKSGLPSDRFSAERTGGSVSTLTIQRTQQEDSAVYLCASSPSGASYNEQFFGPGTRLTVL.

A few counts support this clonotype. The rearrangement uses TRBV28 and TRBJ2-1; D might be TRBD2 (5 bases). CDR1 is MDHEN and CDR2 is SYDVKM in the germline V gene. The V end lost 6 bases, the J end lost 10 bases, and 10 bases lay between the germline ends. This CDR3 spans 11 amino acids. In DNA, the CDR3 is TGTGCCAGCAGCCCCGAGGGAGAGCAGTTCTTC. Translation gives CASSPEGEQFF.

The V gene is TRBV20-1, the J gene TRBJ1-6; 7 bases fit TRBD1. After removal of 1 base from V and 8 bases from J, the junction contained 5 bases not matched to a gene. Germline CDR1 and CDR2: DFQATT and SNEGSKA (reference sequence). This CDR3 is 14 amino acids long. As DNA, the CDR3 is TGCAGTGCTAGAGTTCCCAGGGGGGATTCACCCCTCCACTTT. Amino acids: CSARVPRGDSPLHF.

This clonotype was observed many times. The rearrangement uses TRBV20-1 and TRBJ2-1, with 8 positions matching TRBD2. Germline V lookup: CDR1 DFQATT, CDR2 SNEGSKA (reference sequence). The CDR3 runs 16 residues. V was pared by 5 bases and J by 1 base, with 10 bases of the junction left unmatched. CDR3 coding DNA: TGCAGTGCTGCCTCCTCTGTAGCGGGGTCCTACAATGAGCAGTTCTTC. It codes for CSAASSVAGSYNEQFF.

This chain joins TRBV24-1 and TRBJ2-7; D is unresolved. The germline V gene encodes CDR1 KGHDR and CDR2 SFDVKD. The CDR3 contains 17 residues. The ends were cut back, 1 base at V and 3 bases at J, with 18 bases in the middle. This CDR3 is CATSDLQGPLPVYEQYF. CDR3 in DNA: TGTGCCACCAGTGATTTACAAGGGCCCCTACCAGTCTACGAGCAGTACTTC.

The chain recombines TRBV11-3 with TRBJ2-2, with D hard to call. The CDR3 extends over 11 amino acids. Trimming stripped 5 bases from V and 8 bases from J, with 6 bases between. Germline assignment: CDR1 SGHNT and CDR2 YENEEA. CDR3: CASSPLGELFF. CDR3 coding DNA: TGTGCCAGCAGCCCCCTGGGGGAGCTGTTTTTT.

The chain links TRBV10-3 to TRBJ2-5; D may be TRBD2 (6 bases). This CDR3 has 11 amino acids. V lost 3 bases and J lost 9, with 8 bases in between. The V gene's germline CDR1 is ENHRY and CDR2 SYGVKD. Here the CDR3 reads CAISDGEAQYF. The CDR3, as DNA: TGTGCCATCAGTGATGGGGAGGCCCAGTACTTC.

The V gene is TRBV4-1, the J gene TRBJ2-7, with D possibly matching TRBD1 (5 bases). Germline assignment: CDR1 MGHRA and CDR2 YSYEKL. Trimming stripped 2 bases from V and 5 bases from J, with 13 bases between. The CDR3 is made up of 14 amino acids. The CDR3 DNA sequence: TGCGCCAGCAGCCAATTTCAGGGTCCCAACGAGCAGTACTTC. As protein: CASSQFQGPNEQYF.

This clonotype showed up just a few times. The chain links TRBV12-3 or TRBV12-4 to TRBJ2-2, with D tentatively TRBD2 (5 bases). Trimming shortened V by 1 base and J by 6 bases, and 12 bases separated the two germline ends. This CDR3 region has 15 residues. CDR3 protein: CASSLGGSQSGELFF. As DNA, the CDR3 is TGTGCCAGCAGTTTAGGTGGGAGTCAGTCCGGGGAGCTGTTTTTT.